The 14 T cell receptor beta chains presented below share a single source sample, sequenced in a study of human T cells and chemical hapten exposure. Described time point: pre-sensitization, week 0. Specified treatment: therapeutic diphenylcyclopropenone sensitization with weekly scalp DPC. One entry per CDR3 protein results from TCRdb running MiXCR on the RACE reads. The sample holds about 120,000 distinct CDR3 sequences, 13% seen once. Sequenced material: whole blood, taken in connection with sensitization to the hapten diphenylcyclopropenone (DPC). The receptor source for this set is a woman younger than 30 with alopecia areata. Some clones in this sample may be carry-over from other donors' samples.

This sequence joins TRBV18 and TRBJ1-1; TRBD1 aligns across 12 bases. Germline values: CDR1 KGHSH, CDR2 LQKENI. The CDR3 length is 18 residues. Trimming cost V 1 base and J 3 bases; bases outside gene matches: 9. The DNA of the CDR3 is TGTGCCAGCTCACCACTCCCGGGACAGGGGGCTTTCGACACTGAAGCTTTCTTT. This codes for CASSPLPGQGAFDTEAFF.

The J gene is TRBJ2-7, the V gene TRBV29-1; D is tentatively TRBD1 or TRBD2 (5 bases each). Per germline, CDR1 SQVTM and CDR2 ANQGSEA. Trimming pared 6 bases from V and 7 bases from J, leaving 13 bases between. The CDR3 loop spans 11 amino acids. CDR3 DNA: TGCAGCGTAAACACAGGCGGGGAGCAGTACTTC. Encoded protein: CSVNTGGEQYF.

The chain has TRBV2 and TRBJ2-1; 9 bases match TRBD1. This CDR3 region has 15 residues. Losses at the gene ends were 5 bases for V and 6 bases for J; bases not matched to a gene: 8. Germline V CDR1 and CDR2: SNHLY, FYNNEI. CDR3 in amino acids: CASSPYRGQSNEQFF. The CDR3 DNA sequence: TGTGCCAGCAGTCCATACAGGGGGCAATCCAATGAGCAGTTCTTC.

The chain uses TRBV11-3 and TRBJ2-3, with TRBD1 as a possible D gene (6 bases). The CDR3 length is 16 residues. Germline V gene data show CDR1 as SGHNT and CDR2 as YENEEA. With 2 bases removed from V and 5 bases from J, the gap between germline ends came to 17 bases. The CDR3 DNA is TGTGCCAGCAGCTTAACGGTCAGGGGAGCTCAAGATACGCAGTATTTT. The encoded protein is CASSLTVRGAQDTQYF.

This clonotype was picked up a small number of times. This chain uses TRBV11-2 with TRBJ2-5; D uncertain. The germline V gene has CDR1 SGHAT and CDR2 FQNNGV. This CDR3 spans 13 amino acids. V was shortened by 3 bases and J by 5 bases, with 10 bases between the two germline ends. The CDR3 DNA follows: TGTGCCAGCAGCTTTGCGAGCAGCGAGACCCAGTACTTC. Amino acid sequence: CASSFASSETQYF.

This clonotype showed up many times. The rearrangement joins TRBV7-9 to TRBJ1-2, with D hard to call. Trimming took 3 bases from V and 4 from J, leaving 6 bases between them. The CDR3 spans 12 residues. The germline CDR1 and CDR2 sequences are SEHNR and FQNEAQ (reference sequence). CDR3 DNA sequence: TGTGCCAGCAGCTTGGACCTCTATGGCTACACCTTC. It is translated as CASSLDLYGYTF.

This chain uses TRBV28 with TRBJ1-4; the D is unclear. This CDR3 has 11 amino acids. Trimming cost V 6 bases and J 10 bases, with 9 bases left between them. CDR1 is MDHEN, CDR2 SYDVKM, per germline. The CDR3 is CASSRSGKLFF. The CDR3 DNA reads as TGTGCCAGCAGCCGAAGCGGAAAACTGTTTTTT.

V is TRBV6-2 or TRBV6-3 and J is TRBJ2-4; 7 bases match TRBD1. With 6 bases clipped from V and 0 bases from J, the junction kept 8 bases outside the gene matches. This CDR3 contains 16 residues. Looked up from germline, CDR1 is MNHEY and CDR2 is SVGEGT. In DNA, the CDR3 is TGTGCCAGCAGCCCCGGACAGGCTCTAGCCAAAAACATTCAGTACTTC. As protein: CASSPGQALAKNIQYF.

In this sample, this clonotype turned up a few times. This chain connects TRBV7-8 to TRBJ1-6; D call uncertain. This CDR3 has 16 amino acids. With 7 bases removed from V and 10 bases from J, the gap between germline ends came to 23 bases. Germline V lookup: CDR1 SGHVS, CDR2 FQNEAQ. The DNA for the CDR3 is TGTGCCAGCACTCAAAAGCAAGGAGGCCTAGGCTCACCCCTCCACTTT. Its translation: CASTQKQGGLGSPLHF.

This sequence joins TRBV5-1 and TRBJ2-1; maybe TRBD2 (5 bases). Between the trimmed V and J ends, which lost 6 bases and 6 bases, there was a span of 16 bases. This CDR3 has 14 residues. Germline V gene data show CDR1 as SGHRS and CDR2 as YFSETQ. The CDR3 region is CASMDRPAVNEQFF. The CDR3 bases are TGCGCCAGCATGGACCGTCCAGCGGTCAATGAGCAGTTCTTC.

Ten or more counts support this clonotype. J is TRBJ2-5 and V is TRBV6-2 or TRBV6-3; 9 positions match TRBD1. The germline V gene has CDR1 MNHEY and CDR2 SVGEGT. This CDR3 spans 14 amino acids. Trimming at V came to 6 bases and at J to 4 bases, leaving 6 bases not matched to a gene. The CDR3 spells CASSSTGGGETQYF. Here the CDR3 DNA reads TGTGCCAGCAGCTCTACAGGGGGCGGAGAGACCCAGTACTTC.

This clonotype was recorded many times. The rearrangement uses TRBV7-9 and TRBJ1-5; no clear D gene. Germline lookup yields CDR1 SEHNR and CDR2 FQNEAQ (reference sequence). V was clipped by 3 bases and J by 5 bases, with 8 bases between them. The CDR3 consists of 13 residues. CDR3 amino acids: CASSFGPDQPQHF. In DNA, the CDR3 is TGTGCCAGCAGCTTCGGTCCGGATCAGCCCCAGCATTTT. Together with reference TRBV7-9 and TRBJ1-5, the CDR3 gives the full variable domain: DTGVSQNPRHKITKRGQNVTFRCDPISEHNRLYWYRQTLGQGPEFLTYFQNEAQLEKSRLLSDRFSAERPKGSFSTLEIQRTEQGDSAMYLCASSFGPDQPQHFGDGTRLSIL.

The genes are TRBV11-3 and TRBJ2-5; D might be TRBD1 (5 bases). Deletions cut 1 base from V and 5 bases from J, with 14 bases between. Per germline, CDR1 SGHNT and CDR2 YENEEA. The CDR3 is 15 residues long. CDR3: CASSLADTPEETQYF. In nucleotides, the CDR3 is TGTGCCAGCAGCTTAGCGGACACGCCAGAGGAGACCCAGTACTTC. The entire variable domain, with the rest obtained from reference TRBV11-3 and TRBJ2-5, is as follows: EAGVVQSPRYKIIEKKQPVAFWCNPISGHNTLYWYLQNLGQGPELLIRYENEEAVDDSQLPKDRFSAERLKGVDSTLKIQPAELGDSAVYLCASSLADTPEETQYFGPGTRLLVL.

This clonotype was counted ten times or more. This CDR3 reads CASSIRPYQETQYF. CDR3 sequence (DNA): TGTGCCAGCAGTATAAGACCGTACCAAGAGACCCAGTACTTC. The rearrangement uses TRBV28 and TRBJ2-5; D not certain. The CDR3 totals 14 residues. Germline lookup yields CDR1 MDHEN and CDR2 SYDVKM. Trimming took 5 bases from V and 0 from J, leaving 10 bases between them. Complete variable domain (other parts from reference TRBV28 and TRBJ2-5): DVKVTQSSRYLVKRTGEKVFLECVQDMDHENMFWYRQDPGLGLRLIYFSYDVKMKEKGDIPEGYSVSREKKERFSLILESASTNQTSMYLCASSIRPYQETQYFGPGTRLLVL.